Following are 22 T cell receptor beta chains from one sample sequenced in a study of shared clonotypes between healthy human individuals. Generated by immunoSEQ multiplex PCR, the TCRdb table keeps only in-frame clones and is missing some. The sample records millions of clones, over 85% being singletons. Sequencing used naive CD4+ T cells sorted from blood. The subset here: CD45RA+ positively selected. The receptors originated from a man younger than 30 in good health.

This clone turned up a few times. The chain combines TRBV6-1 with TRBJ2-6, with D uncertain. Trimming took off 4 bases at V and 0 bases at J, with 10 bases between the two ends. The V gene's germline CDR1 is MNHNS and CDR2 SASEGT. The CDR3 extends over 16 amino acids. CDR3 sequence reads: CASSGSQNSGANVLTF. The CDR3 coding sequence is TGTGCCAGCAGTGGGTCACAGAACTCTGGGGCCAACGTCCTGACTTTC.

The rearrangement links TRBV29-1 to TRBJ1-2; D is unresolved. Trimming took 1 base from V and 4 from J, leaving 10 bases between them. The germline CDR1 and CDR2 sequences are SQVTM and ANQGSEA. The CDR3 extends over 13 amino acids. In DNA form, the CDR3 reads TGCAGCGTTGAAGCCCCCTCCCTCTATGGCTACACCTTC. Residues: CSVEAPSLYGYTF.

The chain combines TRBV2 with TRBJ1-1; D not resolved. The ends were cut back, 9 bases at V and 1 base at J, with 9 bases in the middle. The CDR3 is made up of 12 amino acids. Germline V lookup: CDR1 SNHLY, CDR2 FYNNEI. The CDR3 spells CASGRENTEAFF. In DNA form, the CDR3 reads TGTGCCAGTGGACGGGAGAACACTGAAGCTTTCTTT.

This rearrangement joins TRBV7-2 to TRBJ1-6; 7 nucleotides match TRBD1. J gave up 9 bases and V 4 bases, and 12 bases lay outside the gene matches. The CDR3 sequence is 16 residues long. Germline-derived CDR1 and CDR2 are SGHTA and FQGNSA. CDR3 bases: TGTGCCAGCAGCTCTATTACCGGGACAGTTTCTTCACCCCTCCACTTT. The encoded protein is CASSSITGTVSSPLHF.

This clone was seen only a few times. This specimen includes other DNA sequences encoding the same CDR3. The V gene is TRBV19, the J gene TRBJ1-6, with TRBD1 identical over 9 bases. V gave up 3 bases and J gave up 4 bases; unmatched junction bases: 7. Germline loops: CDR1 LNHDA, CDR2 SQIVND (reference sequence). The CDR3 consists of 17 residues. CDR3 coding DNA: TGTGCCAGTAGTATGATTACAGGGGGCGCTTATAATTCACCCCTCCACTTT. It yields the protein CASSMITGGAYNSPLHF.

The chain recombines TRBV6-5 with TRBJ2-7; 8 nucleotides agree with TRBD2. This CDR3 contains 15 residues. V trimming: 0 bases; J trimming: 3 bases; junction bases outside the gene matches: 4. The V gene's germline CDR1 is MNHEY and CDR2 SVGAGI. CDR3 region: CASSYSALAGYEQYF. CDR3 DNA sequence: TGTGCCAGCAGTTACTCCGCGCTAGCGGGCTACGAGCAGTACTTC.

To note about this clone: With a much larger clone just one base away, this may be a read error. This specimen includes other DNA sequences encoding the same CDR3. The chain recombines TRBV11-2 with TRBJ1-1; no reliable D call. The V and J ends lost 0 bases and 1 base respectively, with 3 bases between them. The V gene's germline CDR1 is SGHAT and CDR2 FQNNGV. The CDR3 has 13 amino acids. The CDR3 reads CASSLEGNTEAFF. The CDR3 bases are TGTGCCAGCAGCTTAGAAGGGAACACTGAAGCTTTCTTT.

The chain carries TRBV28 and TRBJ2-7; D gene uncertain. The CDR3 totals 14 residues. The germline V gene encodes CDR1 MDHEN and CDR2 SYDVKM. Deletions cut 8 bases from V and 4 bases from J, with 18 bases between. CDR3: CASQTGLRIYEQYF. CDR3 nucleotides: TGTGCCAGCCAGACGGGCCTGAGGATTTACGAGCAGTACTTC.

This chain connects TRBV30 to TRBJ1-2, with TRBD1 identical over 10 bases. The J segment lost 8 bases and the V segment lost 0 bases, leaving 6 bases of the junction unmatched. The CDR3 length is 14 residues. The germline CDR1 and CDR2 sequences are GTSNPN and SVGIG (reference sequence). CDR3 protein: CAWSVPGQGSGYTF. DNA of the CDR3: TGTGCCTGGAGTGTACCGGGACAGGGGAGCGGCTACACCTTC.

J is TRBJ1-4 and V is TRBV7-2, with 8 positions matching TRBD1. Trimming removed 5 bases from V and 8 bases from J; junction bases left unmatched: 4. The CDR3 consists of 13 residues. Germline V CDR1 and CDR2: SGHTA, FQGNSA. CDR3 sequence reads: CASSQRDREKLFF. In DNA, the CDR3 is TGTGCCAGCAGCCAACGGGACAGGGAAAAACTGTTTTTT.

At least ten counts were recorded for this clone. This rearrangement joins TRBV7-2 to TRBJ1-5; D gene uncertain. The CDR3 is 15 residues long. The germline CDR1 and CDR2 sequences are SGHTA and FQGNSA. The V end was cut by 5 bases, the J end by 6 bases, with 17 bases between. CDR3 region: CASSPEAGVGQPQHF. CDR3 coding DNA: TGTGCCAGCAGCCCTGAGGCGGGAGTTGGTCAGCCCCAGCATTTT.

The chain employs TRBV7-2 and TRBJ2-1; 7 bases agree with TRBD1. Per germline, CDR1 SGHTA and CDR2 FQGNSA. The length of the CDR3 is 18 residues. J lost 4 bases, V lost 3 bases, and 15 bases had no gene match. The CDR3 region is CASSFPTLPGTEYNEQFF. CDR3 bases: TGTGCCAGCAGCTTCCCAACCCTCCCCGGGACAGAGTACAATGAGCAGTTCTTC.

The genes are TRBV2 and TRBJ1-2; a weak D match, TRBD1 (5 bases). Germline V gene sequence: CDR1 SNHLY, CDR2 FYNNEI. This CDR3 spans 13 amino acids. V was clipped by 8 bases and J by 6 bases, with 16 bases between them. CDR3 nucleotide sequence: TGTGCCAGCTTCAGACAGACCGTCGATGGCTACACCTTC. This gives the protein CASFRQTVDGYTF.

The CDR3 DNA is TGCAGCGTTGGGAAAGAAAGACAGGGGGCAGGTGGGGCCAACGTCCTGACTTTC. Its translation: CSVGKERQGAGGANVLTF. The rearrangement joins TRBV29-1 to TRBJ2-6, with 10 nucleotides matching TRBD1. The CDR3 is 18 residues long. V lost 4 bases and J lost 3; bases outside the gene matches: 12. The germline V gene has CDR1 SQVTM and CDR2 ANQGSEA.

This chain links TRBV6-6 with TRBJ2-3; 10 positions agree with TRBD1. Germline-derived CDR1 and CDR2 are MNHNY and SVGAGI (reference sequence). This CDR3 has 16 residues. V gave up 5 bases and J gave up 5 bases; unmatched junction bases: 10. The CDR3 sequence is CASSLPGTGVEDTQYF. The CDR3 nucleotides read TGTGCCAGCAGTCTCCCCGGGACAGGGGTTGAAGATACGCAGTATTTT.

The rearrangement links TRBV27 to TRBJ2-3; no firm D call. Trimming removed 3 bases at V and 3 bases at J, with 13 bases between. This CDR3 has 15 residues. Germline lookup yields CDR1 MNHEY and CDR2 SMNVEV (reference sequence). This CDR3 is CASSFLGRITDTQYF. The CDR3, as DNA: TGTGCCAGCAGTTTCCTAGGGCGGATTACAGATACGCAGTATTTT.

The chain carries TRBV12-5 and TRBJ1-2; D call uncertain. Per germline, CDR1 LGHNT and CDR2 FRNRAP. Trimming stripped 3 bases from V and 5 bases from J, with 13 bases between. This CDR3 is built from 14 residues. Here the CDR3 reads CASGLNHPSYGYTF. The CDR3 DNA is TGTGCTAGTGGTTTAAATCACCCCAGTTATGGCTACACCTTC.

V is TRBV5-3 and J is TRBJ1-1; D perhaps matches TRBD1 (6 bases). TRBV5-3 is given ORF status, its function remaining uncertain. This CDR3 spans 15 amino acids. Trimming stripped 4 bases from V and 7 bases from J, with 20 bases between. The CDR3 protein is CARSPRQVESVEAFF. The CDR3 region has the DNA TGTGCCAGAAGCCCTCGACAGGTTGAATCGGTTGAAGCTTTCTTT.

Only one count was recorded for this clone. The chain recombines TRBV5-1 with TRBJ1-5; a possible D gene is TRBD1 (5 bases). V was pared by 0 bases and J by 5 bases, with 12 bases between. This CDR3 has 15 residues. The germline gives CDR1 SGHRS, CDR2 YFSETQ. CDR3 amino acids: CASSLEGRLDQPQHF. The CDR3 DNA reads TGCGCCAGCAGCTTGGAGGGGCGGCTAGATCAGCCCCAGCATTTT.

This chain connects TRBV27 to TRBJ2-1; no clear D. Looked up from germline, CDR1 is MNHEY and CDR2 is SMNVEV (reference sequence). The CDR3 is 14 residues long. With 5 bases removed from V and 2 bases from J, the gap between germline ends came to 10 bases. The chain's CDR3 is CASSRGKTYNEQFF. DNA for the CDR3: TGTGCCAGCAGTCGCGGCAAGACCTACAATGAGCAGTTCTTC.

The V call is TRBV13, the J call TRBJ2-7; possible D gene TRBD1, 6 bases. V dropped 5 bases and J dropped 1 base, with 12 bases sitting between them. Germline CDR1 and CDR2: PRHDT and FYEKMQ (reference sequence). The CDR3 extends over 14 amino acids. CDR3 loop: CASSLNQGSYEQYF. CDR3 nucleotides: TGTGCCAGCAGCCTAAACCAGGGGTCCTACGAGCAGTACTTC.

In regard to this clone: The same CDR3 also results from other DNA sequences found in this sample. The chain has TRBV19 and TRBJ1-2; 9 bases are a match to TRBD1. Trimming cost V 7 bases and J 2 bases; bases outside gene matches: 5. This CDR3 is 14 amino acids long. The V gene's germline CDR1 is LNHDA and CDR2 SQIVND (reference sequence). CDR3 sequence (DNA): TGTGCCAGTACGTTGGGACAGGGAAACTATGGCTACACCTTC. Translating it yields CASTLGQGNYGYTF.